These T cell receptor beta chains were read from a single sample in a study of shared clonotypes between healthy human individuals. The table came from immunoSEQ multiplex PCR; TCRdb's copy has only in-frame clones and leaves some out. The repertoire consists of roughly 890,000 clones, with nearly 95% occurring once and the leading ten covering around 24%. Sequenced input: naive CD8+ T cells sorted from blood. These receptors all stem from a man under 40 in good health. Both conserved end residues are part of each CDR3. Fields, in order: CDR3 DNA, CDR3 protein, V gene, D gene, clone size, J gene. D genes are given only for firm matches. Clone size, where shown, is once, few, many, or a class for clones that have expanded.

TGTGCCAGCAGTTTAACAGGGACGGCCTTTTCGACTGGAAACACCATATATTTT | CASSLTGTAFSTGNTIYF | TRBV27 | . | . | TRBJ1-3
TGCAGTGCTAGAGGGGCCAATGAGCAGTTCTTC | CSARGANEQFF | TRBV20-1 | . | . | TRBJ2-1
TGTGCCAGCAGCTTGGCGCGGGACAGGGGGCCCGGTGAGCAGTTCTTC | CASSLARDRGPGEQFF | TRBV5-5 | TRBD1 | . | TRBJ2-1
TGCGCCAGCAGCGAACCGACGGGGGTAAACATTCAGTACTTC | CASSEPTGVNIQYF | TRBV5-1 | . | . | TRBJ2-4
TGTGCCAGCAGCGTAGATTCCAATGAGCAGTTCTTC | CASSVDSNEQFF | TRBV9 | . | . | TRBJ2-1
TGTGCCAGCAGTAAATCTGGGACAGGGAGCTCCTACGAGCAGTACTTC | CASSKSGTGSSYEQYF | TRBV27 | TRBD1 | . | TRBJ2-7
TGTGCCAGCAGCTCGCCCCTAGGCGGGAGACTGGCAGATACGCAGTATTTT | CASSSPLGGRLADTQYF | TRBV11-2 | TRBD2 | . | TRBJ2-3
TGTGCCAGCAGTTTATCCGGGACAGGGGCAGCCACTGAAGCTTTCTTT | CASSLSGTGAATEAFF | TRBV6-5 | TRBD1 | . | TRBJ1-1
TGTGCCAGCAGCCCGAGTCGGTTGCGACAGCGGGAGCAGCCCCAGCATTTT | CASSPSRLRQREQPQHF | TRBV7-8 | . | . | TRBJ1-5
TGCAGCGTTGCCTTTGACAGGAGGAACACTGAAGCTTTCTTT | CSVAFDRRNTEAFF | TRBV29-1 | . | . | TRBJ1-1
TGTGCCAGCAGCTTTGGTATAGGGGGTTACGAGCAGTACTTC | CASSFGIGGYEQYF | TRBV11-2 | . | . | TRBJ2-7
TGTGCCAGCAGCTCTAGCGGGATCGGGGAGACCCAGTACTTC | CASSSSGIGETQYF | TRBV7-9 | TRBD2 | . | TRBJ2-5
TGTGCCAGCAGCGTAGACGGGAGGCAGGCCTACGAGCAGTACTTC | CASSVDGRQAYEQYF | TRBV9 | TRBD2 | . | TRBJ2-7
TGCAGCGTTGATAATTGGGGACTGAACACTGAAGCTTTCTTT | CSVDNWGLNTEAFF | TRBV29-1 | . | . | TRBJ1-1
TGTGCCAGCAGCTTTGTGGGACACCCGAACACCGGGGAGCTGTTTTTT | CASSFVGHPNTGELFF | TRBV7-9 | . | . | TRBJ2-2
TGTGCCAGCAGCTTATTGGCTGGGGAGAACACTGAAGCTTTCTTT | CASSLLAGENTEAFF | TRBV5-5 | . | . | TRBJ1-1
TGTGCCAGCAGCCCTAGCGGGAGGGCTGAGCAGTTCTTC | CASSPSGRAEQFF | TRBV5-4 | TRBD2 | . | TRBJ2-1
TGTGCCAGTAGTATCACCGGGAGCTCCTACAATGAGCAGTTCTTC | CASSITGSSYNEQFF | TRBV19 | . | . | TRBJ2-1
TGTGCCAGTATGGTTGCGGAGGGGTGGGCTTTCTTT | CASMVAEGWAFF | TRBV19 | . | . | TRBJ1-1
TGTGCCAGCAGCTTGGGGGAGACCCAGTACTTC | CASSLGETQYF | TRBV11-2 | . | . | TRBJ2-5
TGTGCCAGCAGTCCGTTTTCTAGCGGGAGTGTTTACGAGCAGTACTTC | CASSPFSSGSVYEQYF | TRBV27 | TRBD2 | . | TRBJ2-7
TGTGCCAGTAATTACGGGACTAGCACAGATACGCAGTATTTT | CASNYGTSTDTQYF | TRBV19 | . | . | TRBJ2-3
TGTGCCAGCAGCTTAGAAGAGACCCTAGTTCCCTACGAGCAGTACTTC | CASSLEETLVPYEQYF | TRBV11-2 | . | . | TRBJ2-7
TGTGCCAGCAGTTCGTCTTTTCGTCAGGGGGGGATGAACACTGAAGCTTTCTTT | CASSSSFRQGGMNTEAFF | TRBV27 | TRBD1 | once | TRBJ1-1
TGTGCCACTGGACTAGCGGTGTCCTACAATGAGCAGTTCTTC | CATGLAVSYNEQFF | TRBV19 | TRBD2 | . | TRBJ2-1
TGTGCCACAACCAGACGTAATGAAAAACTGTTTTTT | CATTRRNEKLFF | TRBV19 | . | . | TRBJ1-4
TGTGCCAGCAGTTATCGCGGGAGGGACTCCTACGAGCAGTACTTC | CASSYRGRDSYEQYF | TRBV6-5 | TRBD2 | . | TRBJ2-7
TGTGCCAGCAGTCTAACGACTATCCACAATGAGCAGTTCTTC | CASSLTTIHNEQFF | TRBV28 | . | . | TRBJ2-1
TGTGCCAGCAGCCAAGTTATTGGGGACAGGTCCATTGATGAGCAGTTCTTC | CASSQVIGDRSIDEQFF | TRBV14 | TRBD1 | . | TRBJ2-1
TGTGCCAGCAGTTTGTCAGGGAATCAGCCCCAGCATTTT | CASSLSGNQPQHF | TRBV27 | . | . | TRBJ1-5
TGTGCCAGCAGTTTGAGGGTTTCCTACGAGCAGTACTTC | CASSLRVSYEQYF | TRBV27 | . | . | TRBJ2-7
TGTGCCAGTAGTATCGGAACAGGACAGGGCAGCTACGAGCAGTACTTC | CASSIGTGQGSYEQYF | TRBV19 | TRBD1 | . | TRBJ2-7
TGTGCCAGCAGCCAAGAGGTACTAGCGGATCAAGAGACCCAGTACTTC | CASSQEVLADQETQYF | TRBV14 | TRBD2 | . | TRBJ2-5
TGTGCCAGCAGCTTAGTTGCGGGGTTAGCCAAAAACATTCAGTACTTC | CASSLVAGLAKNIQYF | TRBV7-2 | . | . | TRBJ2-4
TGTGCCACAGGGCTAGGACTAGCGATGAACACCGGGGAGCTGTTTTTT | CATGLGLAMNTGELFF | TRBV7-8 | TRBD2 | . | TRBJ2-2
TGTGCCAGCACGGAGCTAGCGGGAGTTTCCGAGCAGTACTTC | CASTELAGVSEQYF | TRBV27 | TRBD2 | . | TRBJ2-7
TGTGCCAGCAGTTTAGCGGGAGCAGGCACCGGGGAGCTGTTTTTT | CASSLAGAGTGELFF | TRBV28 | TRBD2 | once | TRBJ2-2
TGCGCCAGCAGTGAGTACCCGGGCTCCTACGAGCAGTACTTC | CASSEYPGSYEQYF | TRBV10-1 | . | . | TRBJ2-7